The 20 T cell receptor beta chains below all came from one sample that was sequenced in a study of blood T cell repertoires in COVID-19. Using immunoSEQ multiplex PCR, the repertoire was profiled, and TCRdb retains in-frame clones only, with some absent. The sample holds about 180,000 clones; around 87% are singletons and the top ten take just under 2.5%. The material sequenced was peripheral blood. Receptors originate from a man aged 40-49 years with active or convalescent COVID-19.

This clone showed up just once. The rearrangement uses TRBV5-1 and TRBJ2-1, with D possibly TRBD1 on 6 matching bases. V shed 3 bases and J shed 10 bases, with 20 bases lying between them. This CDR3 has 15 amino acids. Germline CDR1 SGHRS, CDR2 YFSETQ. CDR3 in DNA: TGCGCCAGCAGCTATACAGGGTGGGCCGAACGGGAGCAGTTCTTC. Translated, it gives CASSYTGWAEREQFF.

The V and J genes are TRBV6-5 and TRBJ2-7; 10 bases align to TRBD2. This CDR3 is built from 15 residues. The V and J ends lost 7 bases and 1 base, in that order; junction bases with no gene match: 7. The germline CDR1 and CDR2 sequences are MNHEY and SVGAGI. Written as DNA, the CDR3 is TGTGCCAGCACCCTTAGCGGGGGGAAATCCTACGAGCAGTACTTC. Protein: CASTLSGGKSYEQYF.

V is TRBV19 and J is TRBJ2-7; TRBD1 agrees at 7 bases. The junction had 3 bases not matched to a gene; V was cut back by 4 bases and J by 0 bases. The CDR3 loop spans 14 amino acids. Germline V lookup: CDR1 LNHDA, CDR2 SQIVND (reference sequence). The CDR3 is CASSRGTASYEQYF. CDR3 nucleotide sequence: TGTGCCAGTAGTAGAGGGACAGCCTCCTACGAGCAGTACTTC.

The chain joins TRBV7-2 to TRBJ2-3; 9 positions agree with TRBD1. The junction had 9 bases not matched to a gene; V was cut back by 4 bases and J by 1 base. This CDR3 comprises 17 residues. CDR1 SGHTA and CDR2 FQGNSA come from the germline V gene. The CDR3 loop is CASSYLLDRGGTDTQYF. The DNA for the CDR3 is TGTGCCAGCAGCTATCTCCTCGACAGGGGGGGCACAGATACGCAGTATTTT. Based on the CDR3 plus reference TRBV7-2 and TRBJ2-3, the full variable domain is GAGVSQSPSNKVTEKGKDVELRCDPISGHTALYWYRQSLGQGLEFLIYFQGNSAPDKSGLPSDRFSAERTGGSVSTLTIQRTQQEDSAVYLCASSYLLDRGGTDTQYFGPGTRLTVL.

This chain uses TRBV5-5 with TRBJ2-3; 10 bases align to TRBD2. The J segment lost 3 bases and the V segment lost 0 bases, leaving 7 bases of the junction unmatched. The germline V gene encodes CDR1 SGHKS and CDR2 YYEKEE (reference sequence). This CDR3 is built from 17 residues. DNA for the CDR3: TGTGCCAGCAGCTTGGTAGTAGCGGGGGGAGGGACAGATACGCAGTATTTT. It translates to CASSLVVAGGGTDTQYF.

CDR3 residues: CASSDPRENYEQYF. For the CDR3, the DNA is TGTGCCAGCAGTGACCCGCGAGAGAACTACGAGCAGTACTTC. This rearrangement joins TRBV2 to TRBJ2-7; D unresolved. CDR1 and CDR2 (germline): SNHLY, FYNNEI. The CDR3 loop spans 14 amino acids. V was pared by 3 bases and J by 3 bases, with 12 bases between.

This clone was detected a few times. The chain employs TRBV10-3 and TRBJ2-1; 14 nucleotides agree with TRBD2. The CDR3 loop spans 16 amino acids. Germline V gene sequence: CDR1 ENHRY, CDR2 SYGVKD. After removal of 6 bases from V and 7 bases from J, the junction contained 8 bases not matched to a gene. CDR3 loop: CAIRGTSGGTWNEQFF. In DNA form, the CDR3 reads TGTGCCATCAGGGGGACTAGCGGGGGAACTTGGAATGAGCAGTTCTTC.

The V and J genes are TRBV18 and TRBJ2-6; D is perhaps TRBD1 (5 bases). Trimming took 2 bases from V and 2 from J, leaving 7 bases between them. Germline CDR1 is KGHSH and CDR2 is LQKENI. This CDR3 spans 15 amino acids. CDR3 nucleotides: TGTGCCAGCTCACCAGGGGCACCTGGGGCCAACGTCCTGACTTTC. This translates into CASSPGAPGANVLTF.

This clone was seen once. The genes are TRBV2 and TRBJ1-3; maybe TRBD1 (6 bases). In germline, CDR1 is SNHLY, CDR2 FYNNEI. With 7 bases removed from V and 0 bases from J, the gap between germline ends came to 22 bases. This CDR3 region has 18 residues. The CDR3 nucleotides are TGTGCCAGCATTGGGGGCCTGTCTGTCTTTAACTCTGGAAACACCATATATTTT. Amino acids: CASIGGLSVFNSGNTIYF.

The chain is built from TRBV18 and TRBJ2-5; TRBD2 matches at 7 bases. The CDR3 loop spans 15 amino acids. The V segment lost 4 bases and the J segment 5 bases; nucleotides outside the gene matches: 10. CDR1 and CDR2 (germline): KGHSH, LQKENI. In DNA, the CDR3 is TGTGCCAGCTCACTACCGATGAGCGGGGTGGAGACCCAGTACTTC. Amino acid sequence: CASSLPMSGVETQYF. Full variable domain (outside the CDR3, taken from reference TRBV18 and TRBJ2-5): NAGVMQNPRHLVRRRGQEARLRCSPMKGHSHVYWYRQLPEEGLKFMVYLQKENIIDESGMPKERFSAEFPKEGPSILRIQQVVRGDSAAYFCASSLPMSGVETQYFGPGTRLLVL.

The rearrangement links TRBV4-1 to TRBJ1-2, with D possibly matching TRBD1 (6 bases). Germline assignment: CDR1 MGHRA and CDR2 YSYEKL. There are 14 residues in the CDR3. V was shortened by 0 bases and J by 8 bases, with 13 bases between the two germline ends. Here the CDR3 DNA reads TGCGCCAGCAGCCAAGATGGGGGCCGGGTCGGCTACACCTTC. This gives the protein CASSQDGGRVGYTF.

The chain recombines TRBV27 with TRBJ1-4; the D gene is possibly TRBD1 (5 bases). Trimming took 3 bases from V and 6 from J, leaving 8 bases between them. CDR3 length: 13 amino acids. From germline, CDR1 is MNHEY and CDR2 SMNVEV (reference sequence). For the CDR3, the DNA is TGTGCCAGCAGTTTGGGGCGGTATGAAAAACTGTTTTTT. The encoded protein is CASSLGRYEKLFF.

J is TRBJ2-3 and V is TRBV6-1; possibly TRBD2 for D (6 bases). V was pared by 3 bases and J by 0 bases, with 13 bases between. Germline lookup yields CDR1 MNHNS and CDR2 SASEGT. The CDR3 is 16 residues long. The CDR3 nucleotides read TGTGCCAGCAGTGACAACCGGGACTTCAGCACAGATACGCAGTATTTT. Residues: CASSDNRDFSTDTQYF.

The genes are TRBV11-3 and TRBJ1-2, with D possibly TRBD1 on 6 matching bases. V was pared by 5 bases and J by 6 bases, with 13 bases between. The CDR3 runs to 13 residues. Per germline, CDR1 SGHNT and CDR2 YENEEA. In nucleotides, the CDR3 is TGTGCCAGCAGCCACGGCAGGGGAGATGGCTACACCTTC. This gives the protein CASSHGRGDGYTF.

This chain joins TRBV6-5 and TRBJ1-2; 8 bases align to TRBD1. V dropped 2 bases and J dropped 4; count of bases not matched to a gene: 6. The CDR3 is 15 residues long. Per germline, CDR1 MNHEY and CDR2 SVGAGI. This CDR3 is CASSYGAGGGYGYTF. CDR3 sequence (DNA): TGTGCCAGCAGTTACGGGGCAGGGGGCGGCTATGGCTACACCTTC.

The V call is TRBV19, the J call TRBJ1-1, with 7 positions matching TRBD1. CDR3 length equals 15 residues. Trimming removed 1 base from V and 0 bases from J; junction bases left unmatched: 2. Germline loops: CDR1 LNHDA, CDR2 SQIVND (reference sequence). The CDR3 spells CASSIGGQMNTEAFF. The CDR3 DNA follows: TGTGCCAGTAGTATAGGGGGACAGATGAACACTGAAGCTTTCTTT.

The CDR3 bases are TGTGCCAGCAGCGTAGAAGGACAGCACGAGCAGTACTTC. This encodes CASSVEGQHEQYF. The chain recombines TRBV9 with TRBJ2-7; maybe TRBD1 (6 bases). The germline V gene encodes CDR1 SGDLS and CDR2 YYNGEE. Deletions cut 0 bases from V and 5 bases from J, with 9 bases between. The CDR3 contains 13 residues.

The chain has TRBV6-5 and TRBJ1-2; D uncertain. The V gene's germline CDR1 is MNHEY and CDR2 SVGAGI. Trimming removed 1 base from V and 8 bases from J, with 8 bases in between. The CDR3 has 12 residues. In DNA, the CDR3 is TGTGCCAGCAGTTACTACTGGAGGGGCTACACCTTC. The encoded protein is CASSYYWRGYTF.

The CDR3 DNA reads TGTGCCAGTAGTGGGGCAGGCCTTGAAGCTTTCTTT. This sequence encodes CASSGAGLEAFF. This chain links TRBV19 with TRBJ1-1, with D possibly being TRBD1 (5 bases). V was clipped by 5 bases and J by 7 bases, with 11 bases between them. Looked up from germline, CDR1 is LNHDA and CDR2 is SQIVND (reference sequence). The CDR3 has 12 amino acids.

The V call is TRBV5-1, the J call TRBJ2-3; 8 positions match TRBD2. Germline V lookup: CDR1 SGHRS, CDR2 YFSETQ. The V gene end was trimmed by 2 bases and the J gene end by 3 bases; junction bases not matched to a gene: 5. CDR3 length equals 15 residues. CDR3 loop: CASSFGAGGTDTQYF. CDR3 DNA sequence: TGCGCCAGCAGCTTCGGCGCGGGGGGTACAGATACGCAGTATTTT.